Listed below are T cell receptor beta chains from one sample, sequenced in a study of T cell responses to AZD1222 COVID-19 vaccine. Libraries were prepared by immunoSEQ multiplex PCR; TCRdb keeps only in-frame clonotypes and omits some of them. The sample records roughly 170,000 clones, 90% to 95% being singletons. Sample: peripheral blood, taken 28 days after the second AZD1222 dose. Receptors were obtained from an adult who received the AZD1222 COVID-19 vaccine. Both conserved end residues are part of each CDR3. The D gene is left open where the match is weak. Clone size is stated in some rows and not others, as once, few, many or a class when expanded.

abundance	d_gene	v_gene	j_gene	CDR3nt	CDR3aa
-	TRBD1	TRBV19	TRBJ2-7	TGTGCCAGTAGTACCACAGGGGCTATACTACGTCGGCAGTACTTC	CASSTTGAILRRQYF
few	-	TRBV7-9	TRBJ1-3	TGTGCCAGCAGCTTAGTGGCTGGGCTCGGAAACACCATATATTTT	CASSLVAGLGNTIYF
-	-	TRBV4-1	TRBJ1-3	TGCGCCAGCAGCCAAAGAGGTTTGACCGGAAACACCATATATTTT	CASSQRGLTGNTIYF
-	TRBD1	TRBV5-8	TRBJ1-2	TGTGCCAGCAGCTTGGAAGCCACAGGGGTTGAGGGCTACACCTTC	CASSLEATGVEGYTF
once	-	TRBV28	TRBJ1-2	TGTGCCAGCAGTTTCGGGGGCCACTATGGCTACACCTTC	CASSFGGHYGYTF
-	-	TRBV5-1	TRBJ1-1	TGCGCCAGCAGCTTTGGGGAAGGGGCTGAAGCTTTCTTT	CASSFGEGAEAFF
-	-	TRBV6-5	TRBJ1-1	TGTGCCAGCACCCGACGGGGGGGCACTGAAGCTTTCTTT	CASTRRGGTEAFF
-	-	TRBV7-9	TRBJ2-7	TGTGCCAGCAGCGAAACGGGCTCCCTAAGCTACGAGCAGTACTTC	CASSETGSLSYEQYF
-	-	TRBV6-6	TRBJ1-1	TGTGCCAGCAGTTACAGCCAAGGGGGAGCGGGCACTGAAGCTTTCTTT	CASSYSQGGAGTEAFF
-	-	TRBV6-5	TRBJ2-1	TGTGCCAGCCAGGAGAGCTCCTACAATGAGCAGTTCTTC	CASQESSYNEQFF
-	-	TRBV5-4	TRBJ2-1	TGTGCCAGCAGCTTGGGGGGGGCTTACAATGAGCAGTTCTTC	CASSLGGAYNEQFF
-	-	TRBV19	TRBJ1-1	TGTGCCAGTAGTATAGGTAGGGCTAACACTGAAGCTTTCTTT	CASSIGRANTEAFF
-	-	TRBV21-1	TRBJ2-3	TGTGCCAGCAGCGGGGAGGGGCCCACAGATACGCAGTATTTT	CASSGEGPTDTQYF
-	TRBD2	TRBV7-8	TRBJ2-5	TGTGCCAGCAGCTTTGCGGGGGGCCAAGAGACCCAGTACTTC	CASSFAGGQETQYF
-	-	TRBV2	TRBJ1-2	TGTGCCAGCAGTGATGAAGGTTGGCCTAACTATGGCTACACCTTC	CASSDEGWPNYGYTF
-	-	TRBV19	TRBJ1-1	TGTGCCAGTATACTCGGAACTGGAACTGAAGCTTTCTTT	CASILGTGTEAFF
-	TRBD2	TRBV27	TRBJ2-2	TGTGCCAGCAGTTTCGGGGGGGGTCGATCCGGGGAGCTGTTTTTT	CASSFGGGRSGELFF
-	-	TRBV20-1	TRBJ2-2	TGCAGTGCCCCTCGGTACGGGGAGCTGTTTTTT	CSAPRYGELFF
-	TRBD1	TRBV7-9	TRBJ2-7	TGTGCCAGCAGTTGGACAGGGGGCGACGAGCAGTACTTC	CASSWTGGDEQYF
-	TRBD1	TRBV19	TRBJ1-4	TGTGCCAGTACCCTCGGAAGAACAGGGGCTGGGGTAAAACTGTTTTTT	CASTLGRTGAGVKLFF
-	-	TRBV14	TRBJ1-1	TGTGCCAGCAGCCAAGGGATGAGGACTGAAGCTTTCTTT	CASSQGMRTEAFF
-	-	TRBV3-1/TRBV3-2	TRBJ1-1	TGTGCCAGCAGCCCGTTTACCAGCTACACTGAAGCTTTCTTT	CASSPFTSYTEAFF
-	-	TRBV9	TRBJ2-2	TGTGCCAGCAGCGTAGCTTCGCCCCGCCAGGGAAGGGGGGAGCTGTTTTTT	CASSVASPRQGRGELFF
-	-	TRBV7-2	TRBJ1-4	TGTGCCAGCAGACCGGCAGGGGCCGGTGAAAAACTGTTTTTT	CASRPAGAGEKLFF
-	-	TRBV5-1	TRBJ2-3	TGCGCCAGCAGACCCTCAGAGCTAAGCACAGATACGCAGTATTTT	CASRPSELSTDTQYF
once	-	TRBV3-1/TRBV3-2	TRBJ1-3	TGTGCCAGCAGCCCACGGGTCGGAAACACCATATATTTT	CASSPRVGNTIYF
-	-	TRBV6-5	TRBJ1-2	TGTGCCAGCAGTACCCTGGGGGGTCTGTATGGCTACACCTTC	CASSTLGGLYGYTF
-	-	TRBV4-1	TRBJ2-1	TGCGCCAGCAGCCACCCTGGATCCAGATTTATCTCCTACAATGAGCAGTTCTTC	CASSHPGSRFISYNEQFF
-	TRBD1	TRBV3-1/TRBV3-2	TRBJ2-1	TGTGCCAGCAGCCACCAGAAGACAGGGGCAGGTGATGAGCAGTTCTTC	CASSHQKTGAGDEQFF
-	-	TRBV30	TRBJ2-7	TGTGCCGCATCGTGGGGGTACCGGGACACATCCTACGAGCAGTACTTC	CAASWGYRDTSYEQYF
-	-	TRBV7-2	TRBJ2-4	TGTGCCAGCAGCTTAGGCTCCAGGGAGTGGGAAAACATTCAGTACTTC	CASSLGSREWENIQYF
-	TRBD1	TRBV2	TRBJ1-6	TGTGCCAGCAGTGATCGGTACAGGGGAGGTTCACCCCTCCACTTT	CASSDRYRGGSPLHF
-	TRBD2	TRBV27	TRBJ2-1	TGTGCCAGCAGCAGACTAGCGGGAGGCGACAATGAGCAGTTCTTC	CASSRLAGGDNEQFF
-	-	TRBV5-1	TRBJ2-2	TGCGCCAGCAGTCCACAGGGTTTAAACACCGGGGAGCTGTTTTTT	CASSPQGLNTGELFF
-	TRBD1	TRBV4-3	TRBJ2-4	TGCGCCAGCAGCCAAGACATACCGGGGACAGGGAGCAAAAACATTCAGTACTTC	CASSQDIPGTGSKNIQYF
-	TRBD1	TRBV15	TRBJ1-5	TGTGCCACCAGCAGAGATAAGGGACAGGTTTACACCCAGCATTTT	CATSRDKGQVYTQHF
-	-	TRBV6-5	TRBJ1-4	TGTGCCAGCAGTCCCGGGACCGCCTTTGGGAAACTGTTTTTT	CASSPGTAFGKLFF
-	-	TRBV6-5	TRBJ1-6	TGTGCCAGCTCTGGACAGATTTTGTCACCCCTCCACTTT	CASSGQILSPLHF
-	TRBD1	TRBV7-2	TRBJ1-6	TGTGCCAGCAGCTTAGAGGCGGGGACAGGGGTGTCACCCCTCCACTTT	CASSLEAGTGVSPLHF
few	-	TRBV3-1/TRBV3-2	TRBJ2-1	TGTGCCAGCAGCCAAGACCTTTTTAGTTCCTACAATGAGCAGTTCTTC	CASSQDLFSSYNEQFF
-	TRBD2	TRBV6-5	TRBJ2-5	TGTGCCAGCAGTTACGGGGTAGCGGGGGATCAAGAGACCCAGTACTTC	CASSYGVAGDQETQYF
-	-	TRBV7-2	TRBJ1-6	TGTGCCAGCAGCTCCAGAAATTCACCCCTCCACTTT	CASSSRNSPLHF